The 3 T cell receptor beta chains below all came from one sample that was sequenced in a study of graft-versus-host responses after intestinal transplantation (dated by TCRdb to the early 2020s). Their antigens remain unidentified. What this sample's time point label stands for: cells obtained before transplantation from donor or recipient. The library was generated by the immunoSEQ multiplex PCR assay. TCRdb re-hosts the immuneACCESS table, in-frame sequences only. Its copies lack some clones; in the studies checked, an unresolved V gene accounts for under half of them, and the cause for the rest is not known. The sample table lists about 97,000 clones, roughly nine tenths of them with a count of one. Roughly 0.2% of the sample is held by the ten biggest clonotypes. This sample comprised unstimulated CD4+ T cells sorted from spleen or lymph node cells, obtained before transplant. These receptors originate from a human donor who was the organ donor for an intestinal transplant.

The rearrangement links TRBV2 to TRBJ1-2; 7 nucleotides agree with TRBD1. The CDR3 runs to 12 residues. Germline trimming cut 6 bases from V and 4 bases from J; bases unmatched to any gene: 2. Germline V gives CDR1 SNHLY, CDR2 FYNNEI. The CDR3 coding sequence is TGTGCCAGCAGCCGGGACAGCTATGGCTACACCTTC. The encoded protein is CASSRDSYGYTF.

V and J are TRBV25-1 and TRBJ2-1; tentatively, D is TRBD2 (6 bases). V was shortened by 8 bases and J by 7 bases, with 21 bases between the two germline ends. The CDR3 is 15 residues long. CDR1 and CDR2 (germline): MGHDK, SYGVNS. The CDR3 DNA is TGTGCCAGCCTTGCGGACTACGCCCCGAGGAATGAGCAGTTCTTC. This codes for CASLADYAPRNEQFF. Based on the CDR3 plus reference TRBV25-1 and TRBJ2-1, the full variable domain is EADIYQTPRYLVIGTGKKITLECSQTMGHDKMYWYQQDPGMELHLIHYSYGVNSTEKGDLSSESTVSRIRTEHFPLTLESARPSHTSQYLCASLADYAPRNEQFFGPGTRLTVL.

The chain recombines TRBV11-2 with TRBJ2-1; 9 bases fit TRBD2. Trimming removed 5 bases from V and 12 bases from J; junction bases left unmatched: 8. From germline, CDR1 is SGHAT and CDR2 FQNNGV. The CDR3 has 13 residues. The chain's CDR3 is CASSRSGGGGQFF. The CDR3 bases are TGTGCCAGCAGCCGTAGCGGGGGAGGAGGGCAGTTCTTC.